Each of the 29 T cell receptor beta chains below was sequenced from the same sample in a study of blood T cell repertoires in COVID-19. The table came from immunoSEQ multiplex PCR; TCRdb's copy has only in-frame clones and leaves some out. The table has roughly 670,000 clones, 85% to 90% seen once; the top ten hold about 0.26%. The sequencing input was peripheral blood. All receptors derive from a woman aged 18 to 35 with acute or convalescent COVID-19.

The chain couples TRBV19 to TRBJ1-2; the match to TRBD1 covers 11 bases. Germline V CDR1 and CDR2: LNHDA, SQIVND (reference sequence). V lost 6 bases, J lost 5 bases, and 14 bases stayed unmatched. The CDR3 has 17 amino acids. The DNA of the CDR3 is TGTGCCAGTAGGGCCCTCTTCGGACAGGGGGCGTTATATGGCTACACCTTC. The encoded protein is CASRALFGQGALYGYTF.

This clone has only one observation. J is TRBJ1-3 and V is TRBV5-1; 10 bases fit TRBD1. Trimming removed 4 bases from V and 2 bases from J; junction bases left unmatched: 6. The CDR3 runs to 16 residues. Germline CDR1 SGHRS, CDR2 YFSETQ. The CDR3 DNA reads TGCGCCAGCAGCCCCCCGGGACAGGGGACTGGAAACACCATATATTTT. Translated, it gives CASSPPGQGTGNTIYF. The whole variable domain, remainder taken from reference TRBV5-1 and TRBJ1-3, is KAGVTQTPRYLIKTRGQQVTLSCSPISGHRSVSWYQQTPGQGLQFLFEYFSETQRNKGNFPGRFSGRQFSNSRSEMNVSTLELGDSALYLCASSPPGQGTGNTIYFGEGSWLTVV.

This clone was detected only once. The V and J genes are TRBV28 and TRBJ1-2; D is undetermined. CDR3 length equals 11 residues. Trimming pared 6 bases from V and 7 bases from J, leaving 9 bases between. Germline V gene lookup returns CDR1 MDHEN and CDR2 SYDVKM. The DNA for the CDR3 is TGTGCCAGCAGCCAATTTTCTGGCTACACCTTC. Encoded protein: CASSQFSGYTF.

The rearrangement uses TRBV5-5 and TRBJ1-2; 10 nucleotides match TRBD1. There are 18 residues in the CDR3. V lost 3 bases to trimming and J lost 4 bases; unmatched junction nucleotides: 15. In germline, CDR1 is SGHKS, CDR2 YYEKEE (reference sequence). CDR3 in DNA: TGTGCCAGCAGCTCGGAATCCGGGACAGGGGCTCTGGGCTATGGCTACACCTTC. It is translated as CASSSESGTGALGYGYTF.

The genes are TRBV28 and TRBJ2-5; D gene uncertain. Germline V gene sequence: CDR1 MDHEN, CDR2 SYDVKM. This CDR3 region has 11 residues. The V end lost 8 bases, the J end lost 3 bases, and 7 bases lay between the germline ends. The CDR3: CASGRKETQYF. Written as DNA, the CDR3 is TGTGCCAGCGGCCGAAAAGAGACCCAGTACTTC.

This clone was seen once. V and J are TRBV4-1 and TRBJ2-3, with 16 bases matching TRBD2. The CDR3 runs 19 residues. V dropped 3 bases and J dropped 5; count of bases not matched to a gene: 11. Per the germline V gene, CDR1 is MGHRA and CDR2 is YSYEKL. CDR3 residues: CASSQLPGLAGGQQDTQYF. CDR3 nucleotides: TGCGCCAGCAGCCAGCTGCCGGGACTAGCGGGGGGGCAACAAGATACGCAGTATTTT.

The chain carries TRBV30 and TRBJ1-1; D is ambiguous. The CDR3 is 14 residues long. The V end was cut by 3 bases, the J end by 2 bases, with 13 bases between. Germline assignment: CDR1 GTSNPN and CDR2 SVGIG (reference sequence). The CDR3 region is CAWSLVVSNTEAFF. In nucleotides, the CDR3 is TGTGCCTGGAGCTTAGTGGTCTCCAACACTGAAGCTTTCTTT.

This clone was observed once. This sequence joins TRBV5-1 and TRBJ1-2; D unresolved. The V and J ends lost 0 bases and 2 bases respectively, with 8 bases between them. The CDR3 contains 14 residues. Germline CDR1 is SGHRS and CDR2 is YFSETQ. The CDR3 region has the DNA TGCGCCAGCAGCTTGGGAGCTAACAACTATGGCTACACCTTC. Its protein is CASSLGANNYGYTF.

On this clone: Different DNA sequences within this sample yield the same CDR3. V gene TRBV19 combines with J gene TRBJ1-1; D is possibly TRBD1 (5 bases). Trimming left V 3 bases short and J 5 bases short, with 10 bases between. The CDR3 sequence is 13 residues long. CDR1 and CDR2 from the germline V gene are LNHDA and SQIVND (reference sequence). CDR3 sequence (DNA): TGTGCCAGTAGTATTTGGGGGGATACTGAAGCTTTCTTT. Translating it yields CASSIWGDTEAFF.

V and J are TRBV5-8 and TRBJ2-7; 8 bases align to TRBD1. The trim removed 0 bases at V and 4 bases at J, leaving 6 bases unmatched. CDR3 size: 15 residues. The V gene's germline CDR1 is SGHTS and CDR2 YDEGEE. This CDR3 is CASSLVLGQAYEQYF. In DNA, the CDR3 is TGTGCCAGCAGCTTGGTGTTGGGACAGGCATACGAGCAGTACTTC.

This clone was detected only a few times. The CDR3 region has the DNA TGTGCCAGCAGTTATAAACAGGATCAGCCCCAGCATTTT. Protein: CASSYKQDQPQHF. The V gene is TRBV7-8, the J gene TRBJ1-5; weak D call: TRBD1 (5 bases). The germline CDR1 and CDR2 sequences are SGHVS and FQNEAQ. V lost 6 bases, J lost 5 bases, and 11 bases lay in between. The CDR3 runs 13 residues.

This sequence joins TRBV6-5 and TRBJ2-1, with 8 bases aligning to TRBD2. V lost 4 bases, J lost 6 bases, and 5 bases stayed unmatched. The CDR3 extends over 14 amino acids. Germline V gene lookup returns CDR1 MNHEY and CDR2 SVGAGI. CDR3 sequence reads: CASSSPRGGNEQFF. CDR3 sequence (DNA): TGTGCCAGCAGTTCCCCCCGGGGGGGCAATGAGCAGTTCTTC.

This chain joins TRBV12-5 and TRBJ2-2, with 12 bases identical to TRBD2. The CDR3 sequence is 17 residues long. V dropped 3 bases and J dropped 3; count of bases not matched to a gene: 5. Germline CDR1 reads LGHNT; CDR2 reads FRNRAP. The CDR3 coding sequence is TGTGCTAGTGGTTTCTCTAGCGGGGGGGCCCACACCGGGGAGCTGTTTTTT. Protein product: CASGFSSGGAHTGELFF.

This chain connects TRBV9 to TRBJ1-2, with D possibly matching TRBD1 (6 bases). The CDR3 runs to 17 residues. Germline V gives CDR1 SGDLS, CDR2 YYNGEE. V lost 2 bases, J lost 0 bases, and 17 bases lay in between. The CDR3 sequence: CASSVRGGLGANYGYTF. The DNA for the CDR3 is TGTGCCAGCAGCGTCCGTGGGGGCCTCGGGGCTAACTATGGCTACACCTTC.

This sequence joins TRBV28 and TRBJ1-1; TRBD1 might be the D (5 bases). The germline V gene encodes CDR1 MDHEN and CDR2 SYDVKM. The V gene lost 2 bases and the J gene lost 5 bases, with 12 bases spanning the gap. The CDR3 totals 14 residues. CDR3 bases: TGTGCCAGCAGTTTAATATGGGGGGGAACTGAAGCTTTCTTT. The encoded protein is CASSLIWGGTEAFF.

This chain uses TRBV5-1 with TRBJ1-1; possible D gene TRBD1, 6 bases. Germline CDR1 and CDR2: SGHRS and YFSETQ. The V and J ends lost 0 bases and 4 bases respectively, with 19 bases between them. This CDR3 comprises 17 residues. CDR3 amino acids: CASSLAVVRGRSTEAFF. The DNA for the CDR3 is TGCGCCAGCAGCTTGGCCGTGGTCAGGGGAAGGAGCACTGAAGCTTTCTTT.

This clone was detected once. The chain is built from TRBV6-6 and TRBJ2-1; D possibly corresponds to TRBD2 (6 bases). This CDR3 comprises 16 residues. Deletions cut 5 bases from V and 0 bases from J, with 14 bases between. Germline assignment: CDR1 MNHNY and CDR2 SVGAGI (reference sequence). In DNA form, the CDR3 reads TGTGCCAGCAGTCCCCCGGGAGCGGGCTCCTACAATGAGCAGTTCTTC. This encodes CASSPPGAGSYNEQFF.

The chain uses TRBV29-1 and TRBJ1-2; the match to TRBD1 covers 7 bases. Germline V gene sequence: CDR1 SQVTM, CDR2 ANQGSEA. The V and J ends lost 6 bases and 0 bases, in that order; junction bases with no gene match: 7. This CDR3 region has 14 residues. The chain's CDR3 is CSVPQGGPNYGYTF. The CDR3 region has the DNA TGCAGCGTCCCCCAGGGGGGACCTAACTATGGCTACACCTTC. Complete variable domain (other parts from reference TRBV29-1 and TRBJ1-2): SAVISQKPSRDICQRGTSLTIQCQVDSQVTMMFWYRQQPGQSLTLIATANQGSEATYESGFVIDKFPISRPNLTFSTLTVSNMSPEDSSIYLCSVPQGGPNYGYTFGSGTRLTVV.

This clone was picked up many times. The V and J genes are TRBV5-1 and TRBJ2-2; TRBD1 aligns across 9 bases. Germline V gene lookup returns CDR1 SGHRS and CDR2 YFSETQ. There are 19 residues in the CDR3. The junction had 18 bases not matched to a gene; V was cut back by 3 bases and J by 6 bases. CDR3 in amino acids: CASSSEGTGFLMYPGELFF. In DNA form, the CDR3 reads TGCGCCAGCAGCTCGGAAGGGACAGGGTTCTTAATGTATCCCGGGGAGCTGTTTTTT.

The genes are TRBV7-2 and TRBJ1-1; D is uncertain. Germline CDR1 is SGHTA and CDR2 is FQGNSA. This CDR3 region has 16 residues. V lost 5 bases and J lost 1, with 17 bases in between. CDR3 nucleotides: TGTGCCAGCAGCCGGCCCGCGGGAGCAACGAACACTGAAGCTTTCTTT. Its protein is CASSRPAGATNTEAFF.

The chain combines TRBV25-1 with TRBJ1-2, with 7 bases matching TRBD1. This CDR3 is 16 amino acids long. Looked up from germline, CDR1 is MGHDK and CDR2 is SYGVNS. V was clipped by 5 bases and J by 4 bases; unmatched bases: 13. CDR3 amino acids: CASSTFPSGTVYGYTF. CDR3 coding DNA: TGTGCCAGCAGTACCTTCCCATCGGGGACAGTCTATGGCTACACCTTC.

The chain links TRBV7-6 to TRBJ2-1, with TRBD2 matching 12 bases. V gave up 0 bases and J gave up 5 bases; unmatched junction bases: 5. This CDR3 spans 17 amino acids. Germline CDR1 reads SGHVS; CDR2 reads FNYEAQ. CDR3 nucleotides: TGTGCCAGCAGCTTAGCGGGTTCTAGCGGGGGGGACAATGAGCAGTTCTTC. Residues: CASSLAGSSGGDNEQFF.

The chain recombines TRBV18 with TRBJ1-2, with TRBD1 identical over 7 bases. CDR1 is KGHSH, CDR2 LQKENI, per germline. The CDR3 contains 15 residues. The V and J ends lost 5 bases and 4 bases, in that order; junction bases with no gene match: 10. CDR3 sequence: CASSTPKRGLYGYTF. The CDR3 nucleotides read TGTGCCAGCTCAACCCCTAAAAGGGGGCTCTATGGCTACACCTTC.

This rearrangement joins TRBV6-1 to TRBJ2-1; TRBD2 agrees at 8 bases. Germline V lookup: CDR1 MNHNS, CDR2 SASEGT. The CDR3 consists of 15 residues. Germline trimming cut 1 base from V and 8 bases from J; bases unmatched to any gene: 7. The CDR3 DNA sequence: TGTGCCAGCAGTGAAGTCTCGGGGGGGGCCCATGAGCAGTTCTTC. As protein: CASSEVSGGAHEQFF.

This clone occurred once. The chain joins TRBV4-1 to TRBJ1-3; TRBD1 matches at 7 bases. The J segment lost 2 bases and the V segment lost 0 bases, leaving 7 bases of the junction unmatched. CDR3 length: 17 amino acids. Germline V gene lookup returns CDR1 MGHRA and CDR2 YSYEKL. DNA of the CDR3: TGCGCCAGCAGCCAAGATCCCGGGGACAGACCTGGAAACACCATATATTTT. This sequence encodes CASSQDPGDRPGNTIYF.

CDR3 sequence reads: CASRVTGSTYEQYF. The CDR3 DNA follows: TGTGCCAGCAGGGTGACAGGAAGTACCTACGAGCAGTACTTC. This chain uses TRBV6-5 with TRBJ2-7, with a possible D match to TRBD1 (6 bases). CDR1 is MNHEY and CDR2 is SVGAGI in the germline V gene. V was shortened by 6 bases and J by 2 bases, with 14 bases between the two germline ends. CDR3 length: 14 residues.

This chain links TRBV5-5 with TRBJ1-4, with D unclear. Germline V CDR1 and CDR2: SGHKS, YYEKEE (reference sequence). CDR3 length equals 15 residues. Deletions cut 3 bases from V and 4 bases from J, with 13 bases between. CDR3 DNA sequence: TGTGCCAGCAGCTCCACGTCCGCGCATAATGAAAAACTGTTTTTT. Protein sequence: CASSSTSAHNEKLFF.

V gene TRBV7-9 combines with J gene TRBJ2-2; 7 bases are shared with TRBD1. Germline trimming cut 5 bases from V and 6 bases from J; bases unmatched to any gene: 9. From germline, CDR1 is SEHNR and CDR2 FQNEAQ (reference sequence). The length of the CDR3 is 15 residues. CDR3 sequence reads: CASSTRRQGAGELFF. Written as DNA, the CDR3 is TGTGCCAGCAGCACCCGACGACAGGGTGCCGGGGAGCTGTTTTTT.

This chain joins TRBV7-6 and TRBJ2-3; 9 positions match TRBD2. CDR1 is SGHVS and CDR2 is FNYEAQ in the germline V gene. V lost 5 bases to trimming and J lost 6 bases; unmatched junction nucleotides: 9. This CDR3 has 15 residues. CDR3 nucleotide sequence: TGTGCCAGCAGCGCCTTAGCGGGGGACCTGGATACGCAGTATTTT. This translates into CASSALAGDLDTQYF.